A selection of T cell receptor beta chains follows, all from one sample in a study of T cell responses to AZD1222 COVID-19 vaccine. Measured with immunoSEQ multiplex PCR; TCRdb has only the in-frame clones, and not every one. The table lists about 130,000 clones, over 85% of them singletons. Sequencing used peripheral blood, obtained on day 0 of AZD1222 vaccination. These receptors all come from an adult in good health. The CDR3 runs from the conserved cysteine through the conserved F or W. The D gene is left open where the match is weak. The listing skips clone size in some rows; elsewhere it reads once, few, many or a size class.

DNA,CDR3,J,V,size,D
TGTGCCAGCAGCCAAGAGTCCAGGGTGAACTATGGCTACACCTTC,CASSQESRVNYGYTF,TRBJ1-2,TRBV4-2,once,-
TGTGCCAGCAGTTTACAGGGTTGGGAAAAACTGTTTTTT,CASSLQGWEKLFF,TRBJ1-4,TRBV12-3/TRBV12-4,once,-
TGCAGTGCTGGACAGGGGGAAGCTTTCTTT,CSAGQGEAFF,TRBJ1-1,TRBV20-1,-,TRBD1
TGTGCCAGCAGTTTAAGGTACAACGGGGGGAATCAGCCCCAGCATTTT,CASSLRYNGGNQPQHF,TRBJ1-5,TRBV27,-,-
TGCGCCAGCAGCTTAGGACAGGGGTACGAAAAACTGTTTTTT,CASSLGQGYEKLFF,TRBJ1-4,TRBV5-1,-,TRBD1
TGTGCCAGCAGAATCAACACTGAAGCTTTCTTT,CASRINTEAFF,TRBJ1-1,TRBV2,once,-
TGTGCCAGCAGGGAGGGGCAGAGCTCCTATAATTCACCCCTCCACTTT,CASREGQSSYNSPLHF,TRBJ1-6,TRBV2,-,-
TGCGCCAGCAGCTTGGCCGTAGTTCGCACAGATACGCAGTATTTT,CASSLAVVRTDTQYF,TRBJ2-3,TRBV5-1,-,-
TGTGCCAGCAGCTTTAACGACTATGGCTACACCTTC,CASSFNDYGYTF,TRBJ1-2,TRBV5-6,-,-
TGTGCCAGCAGTACCCTTTTGAACACTGAAGCTTTCTTT,CASSTLLNTEAFF,TRBJ1-1,TRBV6-5,-,-
TGTGCCAGCAGTGACGTCAGCCGTGGCACTGAAGCTTTCTTT,CASSDVSRGTEAFF,TRBJ1-1,TRBV6-1,-,-
TGTGCCAGTAGTATGGGGGGGTCGGATTACGAGCAGTACTTC,CASSMGGSDYEQYF,TRBJ2-7,TRBV19,-,TRBD2
TGTGCCAGCAGCCCCCCCGGCTACAATGAGCAGTTCTTC,CASSPPGYNEQFF,TRBJ2-1,TRBV7-9,few,-
TGTGCCAGTAGTATCTCTGGACAGGGAAACGGCTACACCTTC,CASSISGQGNGYTF,TRBJ1-2,TRBV19,-,TRBD1
TGTGCCACCAGCAGAGATCTGGGACAGATAGACTATGGCTACACCTTC,CATSRDLGQIDYGYTF,TRBJ1-2,TRBV15,-,TRBD1
TGTGCCAGCAGTCTCCCCACGGCTAGCGGGGGGGCCGGGGGCCCCCAAGAGACCCAGTACTTC,CASSLPTASGGAGGPQETQYF,TRBJ2-5,TRBV27,-,TRBD2
TGTGCCAGCTCACCAGAGGGACAGATTCGCTATGGCTACACCTTC,CASSPEGQIRYGYTF,TRBJ1-2,TRBV18,-,TRBD1
TGTGCCAGCAGCTTTGGGAGAGGGTCTAACTATGGCTACACCTTC,CASSFGRGSNYGYTF,TRBJ1-2,TRBV11-2,-,-
TGTGCCAGCGGGGGCAGGTCGGACACTGAAGCTTTCTTT,CASGGRSDTEAFF,TRBJ1-1,TRBV6-5,-,-
TGTGCCAGCCTAGGGACAGCGAATCAGCCCCAGCATTTT,CASLGTANQPQHF,TRBJ1-5,TRBV2,-,TRBD1
TGTGCCAGTGGGCTAGACGTTCGACGCTATGGCTACACCTTC,CASGLDVRRYGYTF,TRBJ1-2,TRBV19,-,-
TGTGCCAGCAGTTCCCCAGGGGCCGGCGGAGCGGCTTTCTTT,CASSSPGAGGAAFF,TRBJ1-1,TRBV6-5,-,-
TGTGCCAGCACAGGGTACAGCTATGGCTACACCTTC,CASTGYSYGYTF,TRBJ1-2,TRBV2,-,-
TGTGCCAGCAGTATGGGGGAGACCCAGTACTTC,CASSMGETQYF,TRBJ2-5,TRBV25-1,-,-
TGTGCTAGTGGGCCACGGATAAACACTGAAGCTTTCTTT,CASGPRINTEAFF,TRBJ1-1,TRBV12-5,-,-
TGCGCCAGCAGCCAAGCCTACCGGGAGACCCAGTACTTC,CASSQAYRETQYF,TRBJ2-5,TRBV4-1,-,-
TGCGCCAGCAGCTTGGCGGGACGGAACACTGAAGCTTTCTTT,CASSLAGRNTEAFF,TRBJ1-1,TRBV5-1,-,-
TGTGCCAGCAGCCACCGCGGACAAAGCTCCTATAATTCACCCCTCCACTTT,CASSHRGQSSYNSPLHF,TRBJ1-6,TRBV7-9,-,-
TGTGCCAGCAAAAGGGACAGGGCTCCCACTGAAGCTTTCTTT,CASKRDRAPTEAFF,TRBJ1-1,TRBV6-5,-,TRBD1
TGTGCCAGCAGCGCGAGGATGAACACTGAAGCTTTCTTT,CASSARMNTEAFF,TRBJ1-1,TRBV9,-,-
TGTGCCAGCAGCTTAGCCGCGGAAACTGAAGCTTTCTTT,CASSLAAETEAFF,TRBJ1-1,TRBV7-9,-,-
TGTGCCAGCAGTTGGGGGCGAGGGGACGCCGGGGAGCTGTTTTTT,CASSWGRGDAGELFF,TRBJ2-2,TRBV27,-,-
TGTGCCAGCAGCTTAGGAGGCAGCTCCTACGAGCAGTACTTC,CASSLGGSSYEQYF,TRBJ2-7,TRBV11-3,-,-
TGCGCCAGCAGCTTGGCCCGGGGACAAATGAACACTGAAGCTTTCTTT,CASSLARGQMNTEAFF,TRBJ1-1,TRBV5-1,-,-
TGTGCCAGCTCACCTCAGGGGACGGGAGAGACCCAGTACTTC,CASSPQGTGETQYF,TRBJ2-5,TRBV18,-,-
TGCAGCGTTGGACAGGGCACAGATACGCAGTATTTT,CSVGQGTDTQYF,TRBJ2-3,TRBV29-1,-,-